The T cell receptor beta chain described here comes from a study of T cells in Graves' hyperthyroidism and ophthalmopathy. Researchers amplified the TCR beta CDR3 regions from RNA transcripts. Carried out on the TCR CDR3, a first-round RT-PCR used the HTBI primer set. TCRdb re-analysed the multiplex PCR reads in MiXCR, keeping a single row per CDR3 protein. Of approximately 530,000 distinct CDR3 sequences detected, 16% appear once; the ten largest clones hold roughly 18%. The CDR3 sequence is 13 residues long. The V and J ends lost 4 bases and 7 bases respectively, with 11 bases between them. CDR1 is MNHNS and CDR2 is SASEGT in the germline V gene.

The chain employs TRBV6-1 and TRBJ1-5; D not certain. Sample: blood. This sequence was found in a woman between 18 and 29 years old with Graves' hyperthyroidism. CDR3 loop: CASSGSGGQPQHF. As DNA, the CDR3 is TGTGCCAGCAGTGGTTCAGGTGGCCAGCCCCAGCATTTT.